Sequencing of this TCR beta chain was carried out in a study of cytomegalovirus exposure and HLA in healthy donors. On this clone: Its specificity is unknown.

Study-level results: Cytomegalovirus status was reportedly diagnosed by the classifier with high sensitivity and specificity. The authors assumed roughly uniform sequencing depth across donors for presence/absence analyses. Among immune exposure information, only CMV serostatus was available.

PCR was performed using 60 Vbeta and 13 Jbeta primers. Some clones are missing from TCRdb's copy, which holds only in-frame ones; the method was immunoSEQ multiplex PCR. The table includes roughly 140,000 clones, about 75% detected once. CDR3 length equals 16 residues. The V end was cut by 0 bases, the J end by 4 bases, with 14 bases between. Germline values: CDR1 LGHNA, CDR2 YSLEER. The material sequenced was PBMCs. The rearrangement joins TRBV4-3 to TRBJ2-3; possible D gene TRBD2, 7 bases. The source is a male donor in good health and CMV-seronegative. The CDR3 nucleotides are TGCGCCAGCAGCCAAGATGGGGCGGGGGCCGCAGATACGCAGTATTTT. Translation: CASSQDGAGAADTQYF.